This TCR beta chain was captured by sequencing in a study of cytomegalovirus exposure and HLA in healthy donors (dated by TCRdb to 2016 to 2017). With respect to the entire study: In an earlier analysis of roughly 590 of the donors, 250 to 300 Gb of sequence data and just under 120 million unique TCR beta sequences from about 179 million T cells were reported. An early release that covered about 600 HLA-typed donors contained about 300 gigabases of sequencing data and around 85 million unique TCR sequences. Of the 398 genotyped donors, about 80% fell in the genetic ancestry cluster associated with self-reported Caucasian donors. The study was designed to test whether signatures of past pathogen exposure could be identified by cataloging public T cell receptors. The study profiled the T cell repertoires of 500 to 800 subjects by immunosequencing and related them to cytomegalovirus serostatus. A separate validation cohort of over 95 different subjects was used in addition to the roughly 670-subject first cohort. High-throughput TCR immunosequencing, statistical association of individual TCRs with disease status, and machine learning were combined to predict cytomegalovirus infection status. To study patterns of TCR occurrence, a later analysis re-analyzed previously published TCR beta repertoires from around 700 donors and added high-resolution HLA genotyping. In the later analysis, no new phenotypic data were used to find candidate immune exposures; instead, reliance was placed on TCR beta sequences and their occurrence across donors. In an earlier analysis of 550 to 700 of the donors, high-throughput TCR beta sequencing was used to judge whether each TCR beta V gene segment behaved as functional or pseudogenic. Alongside the repertoire data, information on donor age, sex, ethnicity and CMV serostatus was compiled. A later genetic analysis used genome-wide SNP genotypes for about three fifths of the roughly 700 donors, treating that subset as a discovery cohort. All discovery cohort repertoires had been generated using a single sequencing platform. Both class I and class II loci were covered by HLA typing, at four-digit resolution. Typing coverage differed by locus: A, B, C, DRB1 and DQB1 were typed in about 620-640 donors, DQA1 in about 510, DPA1 in some 600, and DPB1 in around 490. Roughly 5 DR-DQ haplotypes were handled as single units for association and clustering, since linkage in the cohort was strong. Among around 400 genotyped donors of the cohort, an average of about 240,000 unique TCR beta nucleotide sequences were sequenced per donor, around 20% of them non-productive. Beyond this particular receptor, the publication reports: Most CMV-associated TCR beta chains appeared to be HLA-restricted in a later analysis, and the HLA associations seemed to be driven largely by CMV exposure. In a later analysis, TCR association rates were found to vary across HLA loci, with the most associated TCRs seen for DRB1 alleles and the fewest for HLA-C alleles. The sequencing pipeline was judged likely to have produced a cluster of highly shared sequence variants as a technical artifact. In a later analysis, some 18,000 TCR beta sequences were associated with specific HLA alleles at a false discovery rate of 0.05. Because some donors lacked HLA typing at each locus, the association tests relied only on the typed subset. This cohort had only TCR beta chains sequenced, and the lack of alpha or paired-chain data limited which features could be detected. Correlated functional status among segregating V segments might be attributable to linkage disequilibrium, but an unknown experimental factor could not be ruled out. According to a later analysis, parvovirus B19, influenza, CMV and Epstein-Barr virus appeared linked to several top co-occurrence clusters. An association between a missense DCLRE1C variant and V-gene and J-gene trimming of TCR beta chains was found in a later genetic analysis and replicated in an independent cohort. Roughly uniform sequencing depth across donors was assumed in presence/absence analyses, although this assumption may not hold. Because counts were too low, 15 to 20 rarely observed V segments, including chromosome 9 orphons, were left out of the earlier analysis of about 620 of the donors. A further reported finding was that TCR beta sequences accurately predicted the HLA-A and HLA-B alleles for most subjects in the first cohort. The 87-base-pair reads could not distinguish some IMGT-functional V segments, including TRBV6-2 and TRBV6-3, so those segments were excluded. For the cohort, immune exposure information was limited to CMV serostatus. In vitro tests confirmed that three of the cytomegalovirus-associated TCR beta chains recognize cytomegalovirus antigens. In a later analysis, HLA-associated TCR beta chains showed more clonal expansion and lower generation probabilities than non-associated chains that were equally common. In a later genetic analysis, fewer N-insertions in productive TCRs were reported among donors in an Asian-associated ancestry cluster than the roughly 700-donor mean. The authors suggested that the approach could potentially be generalized to other disease states and immunological phenotypes. An earlier analysis of roughly 570 of the donors showed that most TCR beta V segments appeared in productive rearrangements either about 87% or about 30% of the time, which broadly matched IMGT annotations. Across donors, most TCR sequences were observed very rarely, whereas some public TCRs were present in many individuals. The study gave a list of about 150 TCR beta chains associated with cytomegalovirus. The classifier was reported to diagnose cytomegalovirus status with high specificity and sensitivity in both the original cohort and the validation cohort. Strong co-occurrence of HLA alleles, especially DR and DQ, made assigning TCR associations to individual alleles difficult.

The cohort comprised 666 healthy bone marrow donors. Cohort members were all nominally healthy when sampled, although unrecorded immune exposures were likely present. The donor was CMV seronegative and belonged to the group of 352 seronegative cohort members. A peripheral blood sample was provided by each donor, and peripheral blood mononuclear cells were used for TCR beta sequencing. The Qiagen DNeasy Blood Extraction Kit was used to extract genomic DNA from the blood cell samples. Concerning this clone itself: Its specific antigen is unknown. The sample holds no much larger clone one base away, and base qualities are not on file.

Libraries came from the immunoSEQ multiplex PCR assay. The multiplex PCR relied on a mix of 60 forward primers for TCR Vbeta segments and 13 reverse primers for TCR Jbeta segments. The CDR3 region of rearranged TCR beta genes was amplified from genomic DNA by a multiplex PCR assay. On the Illumina HiSeq System, the amplified TCR beta libraries were sequenced as 87-base-pair reads. The source study handled its data this way. Across the 666 repertoires, a later analysis counted 80 million or so unique TCR beta chains, about 10 million of which were shared by at least two donors. A nearest-neighbor algorithm error-corrected the raw reads and collapsed the reads into unique sequences, merging closely related sequences to remove PCR and sequencing errors. V, D and J gene segments were assigned by aligning CDR3 sequences to IMGT reference sequences. For a sequence to be retained, at least a six-nucleotide match to both a V gene segment and a J gene segment was required. A rearrangement counted as productive if the CDR3 had no stop codons and remained in frame with V and J, and every other rearrangement counted as non-productive. Following IMGT convention, CDR3 was defined as the stretch from the second conserved V-encoded cysteine to the conserved J-encoded phenylalanine. In an earlier analysis of 500 to 650 of the donors, sequences lacking an unambiguous match to a single V gene segment were excluded. In an earlier analysis of approximately 500 of the donors, a V segment was called functional when productive rearrangements were above 56.7%, and segregating when the standard deviation between donors exceeded 5%. A statistical classification framework was developed to diagnose cytomegalovirus status using the catalog of TCR beta chain sequences. In a later analysis, V and J genes were assigned by comparing TCR nucleotide sequences against IMGT/GENE-DB human TR gene sequences. A later analysis assigned CDR3 sequences and most-parsimonious VDJ recombination scenarios with the TCRdist pipeline. In a later analysis, each TCR beta chain was defined by its CDR3 amino acid sequence together with its V-gene family, and reads without a unique V-gene family were excluded. In a later analysis, 500 to 700 highly shared, low-generation-probability nucleotide sequences were removed to address suspected cross-contamination and a sequencing artifact. In a later analysis, a clonal expansion index for each public chain was calculated from normalized within-repertoire ranks of inferred template counts. In a later analysis, generation probabilities were computed using a VDJ recombination model fitted to out-of-frame rearrangements, and the results were checked against IGoR. Hypergeometric tests were used in a later analysis to score TCR-TCR, TCR-HLA and TCR-CMV co-occurrence, with a repertoire-size bias correction applied to the TCR pairs. A later analysis estimated false discovery rates by permuting HLA or CMV assignments 20 times. A later analysis grouped co-occurring TCRs with DBSCAN, adding TCRdist sequence similarity when clustering within HLA-allele-positive subsets. Co-occurrence clustering excluded repertoires with fewer than 30,000 or more than 120,000 public chains, plus five with anomalous nucleotide sharing. The table comes from immuneACCESS by way of TCRdb, which keeps in-frame sequences with V and J called. Part of the clones is missing from these tables; in studies checked, under half for an unresolved V gene and the rest for unknown reasons. Clonal size and the V and J genes are those of that table, whereas D and trimming came from the DNA. In all, the sample holds some 190,000 clones, and about 85% of those were seen once. The top ten constitute 1% of the sample.

There are 13 amino acids in the CDR3, from cysteine to phenylalanine inclusive. Of the read, only the CDR3 DNA is kept; its 39 bases are in frame from base 1. Germline trimming: 6 bases from V, 1 base from J; junction bases outside gene matches: 1. The germline V gene yields SNHLY for CDR1 and FYNNEI for CDR2. The TCR comes from a boy aged 2 to 9 in good health and CMV-seronegative. Sequenced input: PBMCs. The rearrangement combines TRBV2 with TRBJ1-1; 8 middle bases align to TRBD1. The CDR3 corresponds to CASRDRENTEAFF. Here is the DNA: TGTGCCAGCAGGGACAGGGAGAACACTGAAGCTTTCTTT.